The subject of this entry is one T cell receptor beta chain. No antigen is known for it. No base quality values were provided; no much bigger clone lies one nucleotide off. This sample stems from a study of blood T cell repertoires in COVID-19 (dated by TCRdb to the early 2020s). Regarding the complete study: The collaborator samples originated in the United States, Italy and Spain and spanned the acute and convalescent phases of COVID-19. The dataset comprised deeply sampled blood TCRbeta repertoires from subjects exposed to, actively infected with, or recovered from COVID-19. Samples were obtained from the ongoing ImmuneRACE study (first 160 participants) and from about 1,300 subjects provided by 6 global collaborators. A de-identified subject ID, COVID-19 status, age in years and sex were almost always included in the sample metadata. Where HLA class I and class II types were available, the types were taken from metadata supplied by the sample provider, not from assay-based typing. The repertoires were released in a freely available public database meant as a resource for research on the immune response to SARS-CoV-2. The material from the prospective study consisted of cDNA or gDNA derived from T cells, B-cell-depleted T cells, or PBMCs.

Unmatched junction bases come to 8, with V trimmed by 5 bases and J by 4 bases. The CDR3 runs 15 amino acids, cysteine and phenylalanine included. Just CDR3 DNA is preserved here, 45 bases in frame from base 1. The germline V gene supplies CDR1 SGHTA and CDR2 FQGTGA. Paper-wide results and their limitations: The amount of clinical and demographic metadata varied by source and participant and was provided uncurated.

TCRbeta CDR3 regions were amplified from genomic DNA using the immunoSEQ Assay, a bias-controlled multiplex PCR. Per the original workflow: The number of nucleated cells in each sample was estimated by amplification of reference gene primers within the assay. To quantify the absolute abundance of each unique TCRbeta CDR3 rearrangement, sequence reads were collapsed and filtered. For each sample, productive Simpson clonality was calculated by taking the square root of Simpson's diversity index across productive rearrangements. TCRdb's version of the immuneACCESS table is confined to in-frame rearrangements and falls short of the full clone set. An unresolved V gene accounts for under half of the shortfall where checked; the remainder is of unknown origin. V, J and clone size derive from that table, while D and trimming were established from the DNA sequence. The sample table contains about 260,000 clones; only one count was recorded for under 90% of them. Jointly, the top ten make up 4.2% of the sample.

Whole blood was collected in K2EDTA tubes by collaborating institutions according to the institutions' own protocols. For TCRbeta analysis, collaborators shipped samples as frozen whole blood, isolated PBMCs, or DNA extracted from either of those sample types. This TCR was sampled from a man aged 60 to 69 with acute or convalescent COVID-19. Sequencing was performed on peripheral blood. This sequence uses TRBV7-3 and TRBJ2-3, and 8 junction bases match TRBD1. The encoded CDR3 is CASSLTGATPDTQYF. In nucleotide form, the sequence is TGTGCCAGCAGCCTGACAGGGGCAACCCCAGATACGCAGTATTTT.